The 5 T cell receptor beta chains below come from one sample, sequenced in a study of blood T cell repertoires in COVID-19. The protocol was immunoSEQ multiplex PCR, while the TCRdb copy is restricted to in-frame clones and leaves out a portion. The sample has under 45,000 clones; 85% are singletons. The source material was peripheral blood. These receptors came from a man aged 60 to 69 with active or convalescent COVID-19.

The J gene is TRBJ1-2, the V gene TRBV25-1; TRBD1 is a possible D gene (6 bases). The CDR3 totals 13 residues. CDR1 and CDR2 from the germline V gene are MGHDK and SYGVNS. Trimming shortened V by 6 bases and J by 4 bases, and 12 bases separated the two germline ends. The DNA for the CDR3 is TGTGCCAGCAGCTACACAGGGTTCTATGGCTACACCTTC. Its translation: CASSYTGFYGYTF.

The rearrangement uses TRBV5-4 and TRBJ2-5, with TRBD1 matching over 7 bases. CDR1 SGHNT and CDR2 YYREEE come from the germline V gene (reference sequence). The V segment lost 4 bases and the J segment 3 bases; nucleotides outside the gene matches: 9. The CDR3 loop spans 15 amino acids. CDR3: CASSRPRDSEETQYF. The CDR3 coding sequence is TGTGCCAGCAGCCGCCCCCGGGACAGTGAAGAGACCCAGTACTTC.

The chain links TRBV5-1 to TRBJ2-1, with no clear D. This CDR3 has 15 amino acids. Per the germline V gene, CDR1 is SGHRS and CDR2 is YFSETQ. V lost 2 bases, J lost 2 bases, and 11 bases lay in between. CDR3 DNA sequence: TGCGCCAGCAGCTTCGGCGGATCCACCTACAATGAGCAGTTCTTC. This translates into CASSFGGSTYNEQFF.

The chain carries TRBV5-4 and TRBJ2-2, with TRBD2 matching 10 bases. Trimming removed 8 bases from V and 3 bases from J; junction bases left unmatched: 1. CDR3 length: 13 amino acids. Per germline, CDR1 SGHNT and CDR2 YYREEE (reference sequence). CDR3 region: CASGTSDTGELFF. The CDR3 bases are TGTGCCAGTGGGACTAGCGACACCGGGGAGCTGTTTTTT.

Remarks on this clone: An end of the junction differs from the germline gene, which may be a read error. The V gene is TRBV6-6, the J gene TRBJ2-3; 9 nucleotides match TRBD1. The CDR3 length is 13 residues. In germline, CDR1 is MNHNY, CDR2 SVGAGI (reference sequence). The CDR3 DNA follows: TGTGCCAGCAGTTCAATGGGGGACAGGGCCTCGCATTTT. Its translation: CASSSMGDRASHF.